Listed below are T cell receptor beta chains from one sample, sequenced in a study of blood T cell repertoires in COVID-19. Using immunoSEQ multiplex PCR, the repertoire was profiled, and TCRdb retains in-frame clones only, with some absent. Found here are hundreds of thousands of clones, over 75% of them singletons; the top ten hold roughly 7.9%. The material sequenced was peripheral blood. The receptor set was obtained from a woman over 75 with acute or convalescent COVID-19. Each CDR3 is given with its conserved first and last residue. A D gene is named only where the DNA matches it firmly.

v_call,j_call,d_call,cdr3_aa
TRBV11-2,TRBJ1-1,TRBD1,CASSRDRGNTEAFF
TRBV3-1/TRBV3-2,TRBJ2-3,-,CASSPLGSASTDTQYF
TRBV14,TRBJ2-3,TRBD1,CASSQDGRWDRYTDTQYF
TRBV5-1,TRBJ1-2,-,CASREDSDGYTF
TRBV27,TRBJ2-5,-,CASSPRTHQETQYF
TRBV3-1/TRBV3-2,TRBJ1-5,-,CASSQGARSNQPQHF
TRBV5-1,TRBJ1-4,-,CASTPTLGGEKLFF
TRBV7-2,TRBJ1-5,-,CASSFTENQPQHF
TRBV28,TRBJ1-2,-,CASSFGGQGDGYTF
TRBV3-1/TRBV3-2,TRBJ2-7,-,CASSQIGYEQYF
TRBV11-3,TRBJ2-2,TRBD1,CASSRDRYTGELFF
TRBV18,TRBJ2-3,-,CASSPQGGPSTDTQYF
TRBV11-3,TRBJ1-6,TRBD1,CASIYWPDRGQNSPLHF
TRBV19,TRBJ1-1,-,CASTFQFQEEEAFF
TRBV19,TRBJ1-2,TRBD1,CASSEDRPYGYTF
TRBV7-9,TRBJ1-1,-,CASSRGGTEAFF
TRBV6-5,TRBJ2-3,-,CASISAADTQYF
TRBV5-1,TRBJ2-7,-,CASSLDWYEQYF
TRBV7-2,TRBJ1-2,-,CASSLAPGQTYRSDYGYTF
TRBV2,TRBJ2-7,TRBD1,CASIGDSSYEQYF
TRBV11-3,TRBJ2-1,TRBD2,CASSRTRIYNEQFF
TRBV7-2,TRBJ2-3,TRBD2,CASSLLSGSGGPDTQYF
TRBV6-6,TRBJ1-5,-,CASSYSDTQNQPQHF
TRBV18,TRBJ2-4,TRBD2,CASSPVAGGLGAKNIQYF
TRBV5-1,TRBJ2-5,-,CASSPQVAGETQYF
TRBV5-6,TRBJ2-4,-,CASSPRAKNIQYF
TRBV28,TRBJ1-3,-,CASGSVGGGDGNTIYF
TRBV6-6,TRBJ1-3,-,CASRPRADGDTIYF
TRBV5-1,TRBJ1-2,-,CASSDGVGGGYTF